This TCR beta chain was obtained from a study of graft-versus-host responses after intestinal transplantation. Study-wide background: Anti-thymocyte globulin induction was given to all recipients, followed by tacrolimus and steroids for around three years.

TCRdb's copy holds only in-frame clones and misses some; the assay was immunoSEQ multiplex PCR. The sample has roughly 99,000 clones, 86% seen once. Comments on this clone: As yet, its antigen is unknown.

Points from the study as a whole: Maximum circulating GvH clone levels tracked with early post-transplant HvG decreases. Allograft clonal ratios (graft-versus-host to host-versus-graft) were high in patients who had graft-donor T cell macrochimerism. Recipient marrow showed GvH clones, some seen first in ileum or blood.

The TCR sequence derives from a human patient who received an intestinal transplant, so some T cells may come from the graft donor. Sequenced here: PBMCs, sampled 255 days after intestinal transplant.

CDR3 nucleotide sequence: TGTGCCAGCAGGCGGACAGTGCTGGAGCAGTACGTC. Amino acid sequence: CASRRTVLEQYV. V gene TRBV6-5 combines with J gene TRBJ2-7; tentatively, D is TRBD1 (6 bases). The CDR3 is 12 residues long. The V end lost 6 bases, the J end lost 7 bases, and 13 bases lay between the germline ends. Germline lookup yields CDR1 MNHEY and CDR2 SVGAGI.